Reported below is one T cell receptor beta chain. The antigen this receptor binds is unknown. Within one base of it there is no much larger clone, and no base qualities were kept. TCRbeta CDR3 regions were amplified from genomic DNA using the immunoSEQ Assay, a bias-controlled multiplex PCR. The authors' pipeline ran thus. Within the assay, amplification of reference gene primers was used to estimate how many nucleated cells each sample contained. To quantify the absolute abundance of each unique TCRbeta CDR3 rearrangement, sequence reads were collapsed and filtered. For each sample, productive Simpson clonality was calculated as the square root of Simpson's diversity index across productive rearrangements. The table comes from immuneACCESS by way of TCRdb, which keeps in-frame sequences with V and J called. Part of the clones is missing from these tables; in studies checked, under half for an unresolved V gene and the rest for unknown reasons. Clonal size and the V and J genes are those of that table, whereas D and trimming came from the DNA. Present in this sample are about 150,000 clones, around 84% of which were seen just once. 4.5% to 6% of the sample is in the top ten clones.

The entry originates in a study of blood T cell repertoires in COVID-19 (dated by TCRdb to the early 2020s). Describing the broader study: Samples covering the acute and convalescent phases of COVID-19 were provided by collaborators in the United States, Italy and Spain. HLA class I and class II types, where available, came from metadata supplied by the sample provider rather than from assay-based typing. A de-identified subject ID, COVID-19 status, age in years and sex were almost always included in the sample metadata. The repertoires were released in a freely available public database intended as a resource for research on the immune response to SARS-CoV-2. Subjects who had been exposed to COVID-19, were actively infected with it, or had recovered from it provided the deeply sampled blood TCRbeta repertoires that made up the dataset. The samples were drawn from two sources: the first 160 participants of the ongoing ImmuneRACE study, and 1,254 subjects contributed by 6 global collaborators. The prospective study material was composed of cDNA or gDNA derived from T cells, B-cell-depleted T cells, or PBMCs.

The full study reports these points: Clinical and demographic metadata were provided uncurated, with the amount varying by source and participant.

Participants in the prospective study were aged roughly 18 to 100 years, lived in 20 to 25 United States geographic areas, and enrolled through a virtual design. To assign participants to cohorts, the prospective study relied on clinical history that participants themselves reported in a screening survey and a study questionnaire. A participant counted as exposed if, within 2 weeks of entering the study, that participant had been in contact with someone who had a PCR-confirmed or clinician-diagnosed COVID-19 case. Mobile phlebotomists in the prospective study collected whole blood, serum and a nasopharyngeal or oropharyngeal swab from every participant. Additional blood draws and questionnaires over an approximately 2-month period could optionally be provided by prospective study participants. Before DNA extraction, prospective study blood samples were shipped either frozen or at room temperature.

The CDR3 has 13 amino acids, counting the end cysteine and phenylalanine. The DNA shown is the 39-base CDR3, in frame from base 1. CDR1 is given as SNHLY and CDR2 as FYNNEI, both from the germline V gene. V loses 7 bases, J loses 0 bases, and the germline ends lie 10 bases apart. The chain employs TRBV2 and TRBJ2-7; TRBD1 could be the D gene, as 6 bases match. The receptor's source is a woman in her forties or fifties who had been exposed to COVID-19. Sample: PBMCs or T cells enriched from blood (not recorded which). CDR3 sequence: CASMYRVSYEQYF. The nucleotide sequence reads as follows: TGTGCCAGCATGTACAGGGTCTCCTACGAGCAGTACTTC. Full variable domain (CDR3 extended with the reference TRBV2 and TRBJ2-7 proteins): EPEVTQTPSHQVTQMGQEVILRCVPISNHLYFYWYRQILGQKVEFLVSFYNNEISEKSEIFDDQFSVERPDGSNFTLKIRSTKLEDSAMYFCASMYRVSYEQYFGPGTRLTVT.